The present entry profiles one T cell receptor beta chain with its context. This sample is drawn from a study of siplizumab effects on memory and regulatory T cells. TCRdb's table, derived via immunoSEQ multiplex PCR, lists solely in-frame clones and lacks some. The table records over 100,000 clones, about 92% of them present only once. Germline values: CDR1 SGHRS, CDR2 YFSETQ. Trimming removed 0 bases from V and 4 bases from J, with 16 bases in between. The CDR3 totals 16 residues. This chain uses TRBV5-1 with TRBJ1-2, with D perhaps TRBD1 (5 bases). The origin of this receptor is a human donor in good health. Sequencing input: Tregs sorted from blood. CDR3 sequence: CASSLEGDWGGYGYTF. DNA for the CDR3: TGCGCCAGCAGCTTGGAAGGGGACTGGGGAGGCTATGGCTACACCTTC.